This T cell receptor (beta chain) is drawn from a study of identical twins. This clonotype was recorded a few times. Only healthy Caucasians were enrolled as donors. V lost 2 bases and J lost 6, with 8 bases in between. The CDR3 has 13 residues. Germline loops: CDR1 SGHNT, CDR2 YENEEA. TCRdb analysed the 5' RACE reads with MiXCR anew, one entry per CDR3 protein. This table has around 960,000 distinct CDR3 sequences, 10% to 15% appearing once. This sample also belongs to another study, concerning yellow fever vaccine responses in identical twins.

V gene TRBV11-3 combines with J gene TRBJ2-1, with D maybe TRBD2 (5 bases). The sequence was obtained from a woman between 18 and 29 years old in good health. Sequencing was carried out using PBMCs. The CDR3 region is CASSLMGVNEQFF. DNA for the CDR3: TGTGCCAGCAGCTTAATGGGAGTCAATGAGCAGTTCTTC.